A selection of T cell receptor beta chains follows, all from one sample in a study of cytomegalovirus exposure and HLA in healthy donors. Profiled with immunoSEQ multiplex PCR; TCRdb holds only in-frame clones, not every one. This table lists around 75,000 clones. Sequencing was performed on PBMCs. The source of these receptors is a man between 50 and 59 years old in good health and CMV-seropositive. Both conserved end residues are part of each CDR3. The D gene is left open where the match is weak.

DNA: TGTGCCAGCAGCCATGATGGGGGGGACAGGCTGGTTGAAGGTGAGCAGTTCTTC; CDR3: CASSHDGGDRLVEGEQFF; D: .; J: TRBJ2-1; V: TRBV11-2
DNA: TGTGCCAGCAGCTCCCGGCCAGGGTGGTCGTCTGGAAACACCATATATTTT; CDR3: CASSSRPGWSSGNTIYF; D: .; J: TRBJ1-3; V: TRBV7-6
DNA: TGTGCCAGCAGAGGCGGACAGGGAGGGACTGAAGCTTTCTTT; CDR3: CASRGGQGGTEAFF; D: TRBD1; J: TRBJ1-1; V: TRBV19
DNA: TGTGCCAGCAGCTTACTAGCGGGCGTCCAAGAGACCCAGTACTTC; CDR3: CASSLLAGVQETQYF; D: TRBD2; J: TRBJ2-5; V: TRBV7-3
DNA: TGCGCCAGCAGCTTGGAAAGCGGGAGTGGCAAGCAGTACTTC; CDR3: CASSLESGSGKQYF; D: TRBD2; J: TRBJ2-7; V: TRBV5-1
DNA: TGTGCCAGCAGTGAACTGAGGGGGGGGACCGGGGAGCTGTTTTTT; CDR3: CASSELRGGTGELFF; D: .; J: TRBJ2-2; V: TRBV6-1
DNA: TGCGCCAGCAGCTTGGCCGAGGGTTACTCGGAAGAGACCCAGTACTTC; CDR3: CASSLAEGYSEETQYF; D: .; J: TRBJ2-5; V: TRBV5-1
DNA: TGTGCCAGCAGCTTAGGGGGCCCAAGAGGAACTGAAGCTTTCTTT; CDR3: CASSLGGPRGTEAFF; D: .; J: TRBJ1-1; V: TRBV11-1
DNA: TGTGCCAGTAGTCCCCTGGCCATTGGTGGCTACACCTTC; CDR3: CASSPLAIGGYTF; D: .; J: TRBJ1-2; V: TRBV19
DNA: TGTGCCAGCAGGTCGGCAGGGGGGTCCACCGGGGAGCTGTTTTTT; CDR3: CASRSAGGSTGELFF; D: .; J: TRBJ2-2; V: TRBV9
DNA: TGTGCCAGCAGCTTAGGGACAGCTTACTATGGCTACACCTTC; CDR3: CASSLGTAYYGYTF; D: .; J: TRBJ1-2; V: TRBV11-1
DNA: TGTGCCAGCAGCGCCAAGACAGGGGGCCCCTACACCGGGGAGCTGTTTTTT; CDR3: CASSAKTGGPYTGELFF; D: TRBD1; J: TRBJ2-2; V: TRBV9
DNA: TGTGCCAGCAGCCTAGGGACTAGCTCTCTCTACGAGCAGTACTTC; CDR3: CASSLGTSSLYEQYF; D: TRBD2; J: TRBJ2-7; V: TRBV5-6
DNA: TGTGCCAGTAGTATAGATGAAGGAAGGACAGTAGGCTATGGCTACACCTTC; CDR3: CASSIDEGRTVGYGYTF; D: .; J: TRBJ1-2; V: TRBV19
DNA: TGTGCCAGCATAGGAGGGCTGGCTCACGAGCAGTACTTC; CDR3: CASIGGLAHEQYF; D: .; J: TRBJ2-7; V: TRBV25-1
DNA: TGCGCCAGCAGCTCAACTCCGGACTCCACAGATACGCAGTATTTT; CDR3: CASSSTPDSTDTQYF; D: .; J: TRBJ2-3; V: TRBV5-1
DNA: TGTGCCAGCAGCCCTATGAGGGGGACTAATGAAAAACTGTTTTTT; CDR3: CASSPMRGTNEKLFF; D: .; J: TRBJ1-4; V: TRBV6-1
DNA: TGTGCCATCAGTGAAGGACAGGGCTACGAGCAGTACTTC; CDR3: CAISEGQGYEQYF; D: TRBD1; J: TRBJ2-7; V: TRBV10-3
DNA: TGTGCCAGCAGCTTGAGTTGGGACAGGGGGCTCACTGAAGCTTTCTTT; CDR3: CASSLSWDRGLTEAFF; D: TRBD1; J: TRBJ1-1; V: TRBV5-8
DNA: TGCGCCAGCAGCCAAGATGAAGCGGGAGTCTCCTACAATGAGCAGTTCTTC; CDR3: CASSQDEAGVSYNEQFF; D: TRBD2; J: TRBJ2-1; V: TRBV4-1
DNA: TGTGCCAGCAGTGATAGGGACAAGAACATTCAGTACTTC; CDR3: CASSDRDKNIQYF; D: .; J: TRBJ2-4; V: TRBV6-1